The 32 T cell receptor beta chains below all came from one sample that was sequenced in a study of T-cell reconstitution after alpha-beta-depleted transplantation in children. A library of TCRbeta sequences, prepared with unique molecular identifiers, was generated. TCRdb reprocessed the PCR reads via MiXCR and lists one record per CDR3 protein. The data show about 980,000 distinct CDR3 sequences, with 25% to 30% seen just once and 28% held by the top ten. This specimen was PBMCs, mostly from graft donor cells, taken 360 days after TCRalphabeta/CD19-depleted stem cell transplant. Receptors originate from a boy under three years old who had a stem cell transplant for SCID, so the T cells may come from the graft donor.

The rearrangement joins TRBV28 to TRBJ2-7; no clear D gene. Germline-derived CDR1 and CDR2 are MDHEN and SYDVKM. CDR3 length: 12 amino acids. Deletions cut 5 bases from V and 3 bases from J, with 8 bases between. CDR3 sequence: CASSTPHYEQYF. The CDR3 nucleotides read TGTGCCAGCAGTACCCCCCACTACGAGCAGTACTTC.

The rearrangement uses TRBV11-2 and TRBJ2-3; D gene ambiguous. The V gene lost 2 bases and the J gene lost 3 bases, with 6 bases spanning the gap. Germline V gene data show CDR1 as SGHAT and CDR2 as FQNNGV. The CDR3 covers 13 residues. This CDR3 reads CASSLYGTDTQYF. The CDR3 nucleotides read TGTGCCAGCAGCTTATACGGGACAGATACGCAGTATTTT.

The gene calls are TRBV5-1 and TRBJ2-7; D not certain. The CDR3 is made up of 16 amino acids. Between the trimmed V and J ends, which lost 4 bases and 0 bases, there was a span of 17 bases. The germline V gene encodes CDR1 SGHRS and CDR2 YFSETQ. CDR3 nucleotides: TGCGCCAGCAGCCAAGGTATGACGGCGAGCTCCTACGAGCAGTACTTC. Amino acid sequence: CASSQGMTASSYEQYF.

This clonotype was found a few times. The DNA of the CDR3 is TGCGCCAGCAGCCAAGGGATACAGGGGGGGTGGGGCTACACCTTC. Protein: CASSQGIQGGWGYTF. The J gene is TRBJ1-2, the V gene TRBV4-3; 8 bases fit TRBD1. Per germline, CDR1 LGHNA and CDR2 YSLEER. V dropped 1 base and J dropped 8; count of bases not matched to a gene: 9. This CDR3 has 15 residues.

The rearrangement joins TRBV29-1 to TRBJ1-2, with TRBD1 matching over 7 bases. CDR3 length: 13 amino acids. The J segment lost 7 bases and the V segment lost 7 bases, leaving 12 bases of the junction unmatched. Germline assignment: CDR1 SQVTM and CDR2 ANQGSEA. The CDR3 bases are TGCAGCGCCCCTGAGTCTTCAGGGGGTGGCTACACCTTC. This translates into CSAPESSGGGYTF.

This chain links TRBV7-4 with TRBJ2-7; perhaps TRBD1 as D (6 bases). CDR1 and CDR2 from the germline V gene are SGHVT and SQSDAQ. With 5 bases removed from V and 3 bases from J, the gap between germline ends came to 17 bases. This CDR3 is 15 amino acids long. The CDR3 region has the DNA TGTGCCAGCAGCCGTCTCCCGCCAGGGGACTACGAGCAGTACTTC. It yields the protein CASSRLPPGDYEQYF.

This clonotype has only a few counts. The chain couples TRBV2 to TRBJ1-2, with TRBD1 matching over 7 bases. J was trimmed by 4 bases and V by 4 bases; bases with no gene match: 12. Per the germline V gene, CDR1 is SNHLY and CDR2 is FYNNEI. This CDR3 has 16 residues. This chain's CDR3 is CASSGYDREGGYGYTF. The CDR3 DNA follows: TGTGCCAGCAGTGGATACGACAGGGAAGGCGGCTATGGCTACACCTTC.

V and J are TRBV6-1 and TRBJ2-1; TRBD1 matches at 7 bases. Germline assignment: CDR1 MNHNS and CDR2 SASEGT. With 6 bases clipped from V and 3 bases from J, the junction kept 5 bases outside the gene matches. This CDR3 has 14 amino acids. CDR3 residues: CASRSNRGYNEQFF. The CDR3 DNA sequence: TGTGCCAGCAGGTCGAACAGGGGCTACAATGAGCAGTTCTTC.

The chain carries TRBV3-1 and TRBJ2-1; TRBD1 matches 8 bases. From germline, CDR1 is LGHDT and CDR2 YNNKEL (reference sequence). CDR3 length: 15 amino acids. After removal of 0 bases from V and 6 bases from J, the junction contained 4 bases not matched to a gene. CDR3 protein: CASSQDRGRFNEQFF. In DNA form, the CDR3 reads TGTGCCAGCAGCCAAGACAGGGGGCGTTTCAATGAGCAGTTCTTC.

CDR3 sequence reads: CASSATGSSYEQYF. CDR3 DNA sequence: TGTGCCAGCAGCGCGACGGGGAGCTCCTACGAGCAGTACTTC. V and J are TRBV9 and TRBJ2-7, with a possible D match to TRBD2 (5 bases). CDR3 length equals 14 residues. The germline CDR1 and CDR2 sequences are SGDLS and YYNGEE. Trimming shortened V by 3 bases and J by 0 bases, and 10 bases separated the two germline ends.

The chain has TRBV28 and TRBJ2-1, with D possibly called TRBD1 or TRBD2 (6 bases each). The CDR3 loop spans 17 amino acids. Germline CDR1 and CDR2: MDHEN and SYDVKM. V dropped 3 bases and J dropped 2 bases, with 17 bases sitting between them. CDR3 loop: CASSFTARGPPYNEQFF. In nucleotides, the CDR3 is TGTGCCAGCAGTTTCACGGCTCGGGGGCCCCCCTACAATGAGCAGTTCTTC.

The V call is TRBV12-3 or TRBV12-4, the J call TRBJ2-7; D remains ambiguous. The CDR3 contains 14 residues. Trimming removed 8 bases at V and 2 bases at J, with 16 bases between. The CDR3 DNA reads TGTGCCAGCTCCAAAGCGATTCCGGCCTACGAGCAGTACTTC. Protein product: CASSKAIPAYEQYF.

The chain combines TRBV12-3 or TRBV12-4 with TRBJ2-7, with 10 bases fitting TRBD1. This CDR3 region has 13 residues. J lost 11 bases, V lost 3 bases, and 7 bases had no gene match. CDR3 protein: CASSFDRGLFKYF. For the CDR3, the DNA is TGTGCCAGCAGTTTTGACAGGGGGCTGTTTAAGTACTTC.

This clonotype appeared a few times. The chain combines TRBV20-1 with TRBJ2-7; D is possibly TRBD2 (5 bases). The CDR3 extends over 13 amino acids. Germline V gene lookup returns CDR1 DFQATT and CDR2 SNEGSKA (reference sequence). V lost 7 bases and J 1 base, leaving 14 bases between the germline ends. CDR3 sequence reads: CSVLSGDSYEQYF. Written as DNA, the CDR3 is TGCAGTGTCCTCTCCGGGGATTCCTACGAGCAGTACTTC.

This sequence joins TRBV12-3 or TRBV12-4 and TRBJ2-3, with a weak D call TRBD2 (5 bases). V lost 6 bases and J lost 0, with 16 bases in between. The CDR3 extends over 16 amino acids. CDR3 in amino acids: CASSPLVQASTDTQYF. CDR3 DNA sequence: TGTGCCAGCAGCCCACTAGTTCAAGCTAGCACAGATACGCAGTATTTT.

This chain links TRBV5-5 with TRBJ2-1, with 8 bases aligning to TRBD2. The CDR3 runs to 16 residues. Germline V gene data show CDR1 as SGHKS and CDR2 as YYEKEE (reference sequence). The J segment lost 5 bases and the V segment lost 2 bases, leaving 9 bases of the junction unmatched. The CDR3 region is CASSFPGGIPDNEQFF. DNA of the CDR3: TGTGCCAGCAGCTTCCCGGGAGGGATCCCTGACAATGAGCAGTTCTTC.

The genes are TRBV12-3 or TRBV12-4 and TRBJ1-3; weak D call: TRBD1 (6 bases). The length of the CDR3 is 13 residues. V dropped 5 bases and J dropped 8 bases, with 13 bases sitting between them. The CDR3, as DNA: TGTGCCAGCAGTGGGACACGACGGGACACCATATATTTT. It codes for CASSGTRRDTIYF.

The CDR3, as DNA: TGTGCTGGACAGCACCTCCGTCCTAACTATGGCTACACCTTC. Translating gives CAGQHLRPNYGYTF. The chain combines TRBV7-9 with TRBJ1-2, with D perhaps matching TRBD1 (6 bases). This CDR3 has 14 amino acids. Looked up from germline, CDR1 is SEHNR and CDR2 is FQNEAQ (reference sequence).

V usage is TRBV12-3 or TRBV12-4 and J usage is TRBJ2-7; 9 nucleotides agree with TRBD1. The trim removed 6 bases at V and 4 bases at J, leaving 7 bases unmatched. The CDR3 has 14 residues. CDR3 DNA: TGTGCCAGCAGGTACGGGACAGGGACGTACGAGCAGTACTTC. As protein: CASRYGTGTYEQYF.

In its sample, this clonotype was seen a few times. The CDR3, as DNA: TGTGCCAGCAGGACCCCGGGGGGGCCGGGTAATGAGCAGTTCTTC. Protein product: CASRTPGGPGNEQFF. This sequence joins TRBV5-4 and TRBJ2-1, with TRBD2 matching 8 bases. V lost 5 bases, J lost 7 bases, and 11 bases stayed unmatched. Germline V CDR1 and CDR2: SGHNT, YYREEE (reference sequence). The length of the CDR3 is 15 residues.

The V and J genes are TRBV6-2 or TRBV6-3 and TRBJ2-2; TRBD1 might be the D (6 bases). V was pared by 1 base and J by 6 bases, with 21 bases between. Germline V gene sequence: CDR1 MNHEY, CDR2 SVGEGT. CDR3 size: 18 residues. CDR3 DNA sequence: TGTGCCAGCAGTTACTTCACCCTTGATACAGGGAGTCCCGGGGAGCTGTTTTTT. This gives the protein CASSYFTLDTGSPGELFF.

This clonotype was seen ten or more times. The rearrangement uses TRBV18 and TRBJ1-5; D is possibly TRBD1 (5 bases). The CDR3 has 13 amino acids. The germline gives CDR1 KGHSH, CDR2 LQKENI. Deletions cut 8 bases from V and 4 bases from J, with 12 bases between. The CDR3 bases are TGTGCCAGCAGCTTAGACAGAAATCAGCCCCAGCATTTT. This translates into CASSLDRNQPQHF.

The rearrangement joins TRBV5-5 to TRBJ1-5; D not certain. The CDR3 length is 14 residues. The germline CDR1 and CDR2 sequences are SGHKS and YYEKEE (reference sequence). Trimming removed 1 base at V and 6 bases at J, with 11 bases between. CDR3 DNA sequence: TGTGCCAGCAGCTTGAACTCCCTGGGTCAGCCCCAGCATTTT. Amino acid sequence: CASSLNSLGQPQHF.

This clonotype was observed a few times. The CDR3 protein is CASSPYLTDTQYF. In nucleotides, the CDR3 is TGTGCCAGCAGCCCTTACCTCACAGATACGCAGTATTTT. The V and J genes are TRBV9 and TRBJ2-3; no clear D gene. The CDR3 is made up of 13 amino acids. Germline loops: CDR1 SGDLS, CDR2 YYNGEE. V was shortened by 4 bases and J by 2 bases, with 8 bases between the two germline ends.

This clonotype was detected only a few times. This rearrangement joins TRBV20-1 to TRBJ2-3, with unresolved D. The germline CDR1 and CDR2 sequences are DFQATT and SNEGSKA (reference sequence). The CDR3 is 13 residues long. Trimming left V 0 bases short and J 6 bases short, with 10 bases between. The CDR3 region is CSARDNSWDTQYF. CDR3 DNA sequence: TGCAGTGCTAGAGATAACTCCTGGGATACGCAGTATTTT.

This clonotype was seen only a few times. This chain connects TRBV6-5 to TRBJ2-1; maybe TRBD2 (7 bases). The CDR3 is made up of 17 amino acids. V was pared by 2 bases and J by 7 bases, with 21 bases between. Germline V gives CDR1 MNHEY, CDR2 SVGAGI. The CDR3 reads CASSYISGGRGRNEQFF. CDR3 bases: TGTGCCAGCAGTTACATTTCGGGGGGCCGGGGGAGAAATGAGCAGTTCTTC.

The V and J genes are TRBV7-2 and TRBJ2-3; 7 nucleotides line up with TRBD2. There are 15 residues in the CDR3. Per the germline V gene, CDR1 is SGHTA and CDR2 is FQGNSA. The ends lost 4 bases at V and 7 bases at J; junction bases unmatched: 11. The CDR3 DNA follows: TGTGCCAGCAGCTATGAGCGGGCGAGCGGGAATACGCAGTATTTT. Its translation: CASSYERASGNTQYF.

This clonotype was observed a few times. V usage is TRBV24-1 and J usage is TRBJ2-1; D is possibly TRBD2 (6 bases). The V end lost 5 bases, the J end lost 7 bases, and 14 bases lay between the germline ends. CDR3 length: 14 residues. Germline V lookup: CDR1 KGHDR, CDR2 SFDVKD. CDR3 amino acids: CATSAGGVYNEQFF. The CDR3 coding sequence is TGTGCCACCAGTGCCGGCGGGGTGTATAATGAGCAGTTCTTC.

The rearrangement joins TRBV6-5 to TRBJ2-1, with D tentatively TRBD1 or TRBD2 (5 bases each). The ends were cut back, 2 bases at V and 6 bases at J, with 14 bases in the middle. The CDR3 contains 15 residues. Per the germline V gene, CDR1 is MNHEY and CDR2 is SVGAGI. The CDR3 coding sequence is TGTGCCAGCAGTTACCGCGTGGGGACCGGCAATGAGCAGTTCTTC. It is translated as CASSYRVGTGNEQFF.

The chain is built from TRBV7-8 and TRBJ1-6; TRBD1 matches 9 bases. This CDR3 comprises 15 residues. Per the germline V gene, CDR1 is SGHVS and CDR2 is FQNEAQ. The V and J ends lost 5 bases and 8 bases, in that order; junction bases with no gene match: 7. The CDR3 region is CASSADRGVYSPLHF. The CDR3 coding sequence is TGTGCCAGCAGCGCGGACAGGGGCGTTTATTCACCCCTCCACTTT.

The chain links TRBV6-2 or TRBV6-3 to TRBJ2-1, with TRBD2 identical over 14 bases. The V gene's germline CDR1 is MNHEY and CDR2 SVGEGT. V lost 10 bases to trimming and J lost 8 bases; unmatched junction nucleotides: 10. The CDR3 has 15 amino acids. The CDR3 here is CATGLAGGPRDEQFF. Here the CDR3 DNA reads TGTGCCACTGGACTAGCGGGGGGCCCTCGGGATGAGCAGTTCTTC.

This clonotype was seen just once. A read error may produce the germline difference seen at one junction end. The V call is TRBV27, the J call TRBJ2-7; D possibly uses TRBD1 or TRBD2 (5 bases each). The CDR3 is made up of 14 amino acids. Germline CDR1 MNHEY, CDR2 SMNVEV (reference sequence). The CDR3 sequence is CASCLKGSSYEQYF. CDR3 in DNA: TGTGCCAGCTGTTTAAAGGGGAGCTCCTACGAGCAGTACTTC.